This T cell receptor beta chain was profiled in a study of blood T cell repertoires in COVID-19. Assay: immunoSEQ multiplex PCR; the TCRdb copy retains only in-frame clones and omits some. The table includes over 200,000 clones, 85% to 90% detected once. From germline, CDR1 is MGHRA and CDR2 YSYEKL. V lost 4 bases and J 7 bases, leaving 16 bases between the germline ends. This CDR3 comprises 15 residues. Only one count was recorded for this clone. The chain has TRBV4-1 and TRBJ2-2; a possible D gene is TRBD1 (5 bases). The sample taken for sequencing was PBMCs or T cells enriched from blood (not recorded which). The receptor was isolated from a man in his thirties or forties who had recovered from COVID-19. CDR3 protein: CASSPKGQGIGELFF. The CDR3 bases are TGCGCCAGCAGCCCCAAAGGTCAGGGAATCGGGGAGCTGTTTTTT.